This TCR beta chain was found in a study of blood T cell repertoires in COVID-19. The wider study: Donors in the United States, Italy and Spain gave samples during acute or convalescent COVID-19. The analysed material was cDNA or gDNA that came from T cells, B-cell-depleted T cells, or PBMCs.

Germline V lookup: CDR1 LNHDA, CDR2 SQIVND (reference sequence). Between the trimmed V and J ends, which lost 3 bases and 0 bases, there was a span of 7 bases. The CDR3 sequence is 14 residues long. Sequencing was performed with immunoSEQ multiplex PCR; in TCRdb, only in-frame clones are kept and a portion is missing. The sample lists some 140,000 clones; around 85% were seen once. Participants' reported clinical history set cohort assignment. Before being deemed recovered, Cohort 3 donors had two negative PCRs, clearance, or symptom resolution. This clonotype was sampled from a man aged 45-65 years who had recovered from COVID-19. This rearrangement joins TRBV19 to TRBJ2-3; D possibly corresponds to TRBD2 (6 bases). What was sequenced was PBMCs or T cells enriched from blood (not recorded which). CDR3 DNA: TGTGCCAGTAGTATGGGACTTAGCACAGATACGCAGTATTTT. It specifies CASSMGLSTDTQYF.